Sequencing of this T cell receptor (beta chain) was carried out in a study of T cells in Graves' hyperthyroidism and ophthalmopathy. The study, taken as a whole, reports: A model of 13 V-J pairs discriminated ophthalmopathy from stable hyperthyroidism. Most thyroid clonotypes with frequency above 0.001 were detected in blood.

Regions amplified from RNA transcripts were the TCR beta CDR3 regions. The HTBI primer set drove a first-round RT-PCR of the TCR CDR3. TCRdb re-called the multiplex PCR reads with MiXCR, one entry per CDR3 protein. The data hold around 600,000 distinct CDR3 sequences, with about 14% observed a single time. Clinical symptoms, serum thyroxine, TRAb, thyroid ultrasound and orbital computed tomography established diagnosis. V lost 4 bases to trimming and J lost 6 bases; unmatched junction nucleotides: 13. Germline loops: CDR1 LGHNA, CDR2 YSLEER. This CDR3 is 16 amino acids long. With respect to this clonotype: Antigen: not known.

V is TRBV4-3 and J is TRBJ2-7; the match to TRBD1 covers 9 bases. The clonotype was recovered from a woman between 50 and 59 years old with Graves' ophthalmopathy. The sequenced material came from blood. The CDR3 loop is CASSRRVGTGSSEQYF. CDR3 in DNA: TGCGCCAGCAGCCGGCGGGTCGGGACAGGGAGTAGCGAGCAGTACTTC.